This T cell receptor (beta chain) was captured in a study of T cell responses to AZD1222 COVID-19 vaccine. This table comes from immunoSEQ multiplex PCR, and its TCRdb copy is limited to in-frame clones, with some not included. Here the sample spans fewer than 85,000 clones, more than 75% being singletons. CDR3 length: 16 amino acids. Germline-derived CDR1 and CDR2 are MDHEN and SYDVKM. V lost 6 bases, J lost 5 bases, and 15 bases stayed unmatched. Points on this clone: Its antigen is currently unknown.

Study-wide points: Repertoires were collected only later (after the peak T cell response had occurred). Nearly half of the spike-specific TCRs reportedly recognize variant regions that carry no mutations. Baseline seropositivity occurred in only a handful of AZD1222 recipients. Spike was spanned by vaccine-associated CD4 TCRs, which were dominant at 160-218 and 743-854.

The chain links TRBV28 to TRBJ2-5; TRBD1 matches 7 bases. This receptor was obtained from an adult who received the MenACWY meningococcal vaccine as a control. The specimen comprised peripheral blood, sampled 28 days after the second dose of the MenACWY control vaccine. CDR3 loop: CASSRPTGWTGETQYF. Written as DNA, the CDR3 is TGTGCCAGCAGCCGCCCGACAGGGTGGACGGGGGAGACCCAGTACTTC.